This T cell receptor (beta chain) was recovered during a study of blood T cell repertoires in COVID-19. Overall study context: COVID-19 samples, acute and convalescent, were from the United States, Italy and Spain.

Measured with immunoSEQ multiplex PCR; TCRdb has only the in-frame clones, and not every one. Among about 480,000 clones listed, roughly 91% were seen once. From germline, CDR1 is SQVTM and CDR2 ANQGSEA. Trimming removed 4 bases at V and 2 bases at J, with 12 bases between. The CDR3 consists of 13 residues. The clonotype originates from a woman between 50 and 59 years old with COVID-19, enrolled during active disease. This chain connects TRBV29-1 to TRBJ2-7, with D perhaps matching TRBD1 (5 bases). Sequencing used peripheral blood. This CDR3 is CSVVIQATYEQYF. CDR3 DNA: TGCAGCGTTGTTATACAGGCAACCTACGAGCAGTACTTC.